The rows below give T cell receptor beta chains drawn from one sample of a study of blood T cell repertoires in COVID-19. Generated by immunoSEQ multiplex PCR, the TCRdb table keeps only in-frame clones and is missing some. The sample includes 400,000 or so clones, over 85% seen only once; the top ten take 0.65% to 1%. The sample was peripheral blood. The origin of the receptors is a man in his late teens or twenties with COVID-19, enrolled during active disease. Each CDR3 is given with its conserved first and last residue. The D gene is left open where the match is weak. Part of the rows lack a size; the others show once, few, many or a class for expanded clones.

TRBV6-5	-	-	TRBJ2-5	TGTGCCAGGAATACATGGACAGCCCTACAAGAGACCCAGTACTTC	CARNTWTALQETQYF
TRBV29-1	-	-	TRBJ1-2	TGCAGCGTTGTACAGGGTTACGGCTACACCTTC	CSVVQGYGYTF
TRBV7-9	TRBD1	-	TRBJ2-7	TGTGCCAGCAGCCGACAGGGGGTTGACGAGCAGTACTTC	CASSRQGVDEQYF
TRBV27	TRBD1	-	TRBJ1-4	TGTGCCAGCAGTTCGAGACCGGGACAGAGTGAAAAACTGTTTTTT	CASSSRPGQSEKLFF
TRBV11-2	TRBD2	-	TRBJ2-7	TGTGCCAGCAGCATGGGACTAGCGGGGGGTAGGAACTACGAGCAGTACTTC	CASSMGLAGGRNYEQYF
TRBV7-9	TRBD1	-	TRBJ2-5	TGTGCCAGCAGCTTAGGAGGAACAGGGGGCCAAGAGACCCAGTACTTC	CASSLGGTGGQETQYF
TRBV5-4	-	-	TRBJ2-7	TGTGCCAGCAGCTTTAGCGGAAACTCCTACGAGCAGTACTTC	CASSFSGNSYEQYF
TRBV5-1	TRBD2	-	TRBJ2-5	TGCGCCAGCAGCTCGAGGACTAGCGGGAGCCGAGAGACCCAGTACTTC	CASSSRTSGSRETQYF
TRBV7-9	TRBD1	-	TRBJ2-4	TGTGCCAGCAGCTTACAGGGGGCTCTGACCAAAAACATTCAGTACTTC	CASSLQGALTKNIQYF
TRBV14	-	-	TRBJ1-1	TGTGCCAGCAGCCCTCGAGGGAGGGGTGAAGCTTTCTTT	CASSPRGRGEAFF
TRBV6-6	-	-	TRBJ1-5	TGTGCCAGCAGTTACGGACTGTTTAGCAATCAGCCCCAGCATTTT	CASSYGLFSNQPQHF
TRBV18	-	-	TRBJ2-1	TGTGCCAGCTCACCACTGCGAGACTCCTACAATGAGCAGTTCTTC	CASSPLRDSYNEQFF
TRBV19	TRBD2	-	TRBJ2-3	TGTGCCAGTAGTTTCCGCCCGACTAGCGCTAGCACAGATACGCAGTATTTT	CASSFRPTSASTDTQYF
TRBV7-9	TRBD1	-	TRBJ2-7	TGTGCCAGCAGCTCCGGGACAGGGCCCTACGAGCAGTACTTC	CASSSGTGPYEQYF
TRBV10-3	-	-	TRBJ2-3	TGTGCCATCAGTGAGTCTGCGGGTGTCTTAACAGATACGCAGTATTTT	CAISESAGVLTDTQYF
TRBV7-2	-	-	TRBJ2-3	TGTGCCAGCAGCTTGGGCCAGGGGGGAATAGATACGCAGTATTTT	CASSLGQGGIDTQYF
TRBV5-1	TRBD2	once	TRBJ2-5	TGCGCCAGCAGCTTGGTTCTAGCGGGGGAAGAGACCCAGTACTTC	CASSLVLAGEETQYF
TRBV11-3	-	-	TRBJ2-3	TGTGCCAGCAGGGGTCGGGCGGGACTCGGGATCACAGATACGCAGTATTTT	CASRGRAGLGITDTQYF
TRBV12-5	-	-	TRBJ1-6	TGTGCTAGTGGCTTAATCACAGGGCTAATCTCTAACTCCTATAATTCACCCCTCCACTTT	CASGLITGLISNSYNSPLHF
TRBV19	TRBD1	-	TRBJ1-2	TGTGCCAGTAGTATCGGTGGCAGGGGGAACTATGGCTACACCTTC	CASSIGGRGNYGYTF
TRBV3-1/TRBV3-2	-	-	TRBJ2-7	TGTGCCAGCAGCCAAGATCAGGGGCGATACGAGCAGTACTTC	CASSQDQGRYEQYF
TRBV6-5	TRBD2	-	TRBJ2-7	TGTGCCAGCAGTTACATCACGGGAGGTACCTACGAGCAGTACTTC	CASSYITGGTYEQYF
TRBV4-2	TRBD1	-	TRBJ1-6	TGTGCCAGCAGCCAAGATTTTGGGACAGGGACTTCACCCCTCCACTTT	CASSQDFGTGTSPLHF
TRBV5-1	TRBD2	once	TRBJ2-1	TGCGCCAGCAGCCCGGCCCCCCTAGCGGGCTACAATGAGCAGTTCTTC	CASSPAPLAGYNEQFF
TRBV19	TRBD2	-	TRBJ2-3	TGTGCCAGTACTAGCGGACTGCAGTATTTT	CASTSGLQYF
TRBV7-9	TRBD2	-	TRBJ2-7	TGTGCCAGCAGCCCCCACCTTACGCAGGCGGGGGTGCGAGAGCAGTACTTC	CASSPHLTQAGVREQYF
TRBV4-1	TRBD1	-	TRBJ1-1	TGCGCCAGCAGCCCCAACAGGGGGGTCACTGAAGCTTTCTTT	CASSPNRGVTEAFF
TRBV18	TRBD1	-	TRBJ1-1	TGTGCCAGCTCACTACGGGACAGGGGAACTGAAGCTTTCTTT	CASSLRDRGTEAFF
TRBV19	-	-	TRBJ2-3	TGTGCCAGTAGTAGTAGCCATAGCACAGATACGCAGTATTTT	CASSSSHSTDTQYF
TRBV6-5	TRBD1	-	TRBJ1-2	TGTGCCAGCCAAGGTTCAGGGGGCCGCCCCGGCTACACCTTC	CASQGSGGRPGYTF
TRBV7-8	-	-	TRBJ2-7	TGTGCCAGCAGCCCTATGAGGGCAGCGCCCGAGCAGTACTTC	CASSPMRAAPEQYF
TRBV29-1	TRBD1	-	TRBJ1-3	TGCAGCGTTGGGACAGGGGATCAGGAAAACACCATATATTTT	CSVGTGDQENTIYF
TRBV6-5	TRBD2	-	TRBJ2-1	TGTGCCAGCAGTTCCCGACCAGCGGGGGTTTACAATGAGCAGTTCTTC	CASSSRPAGVYNEQFF
TRBV6-5	-	-	TRBJ2-7	TGTGCCAGCAGTTACCACAGGAGCTACGAGCAGTACTTC	CASSYHRSYEQYF
TRBV24-1	TRBD2	-	TRBJ2-1	TGTGCCACCAGTGACCCTAGCGGTAGCTCCTACAATGAGCAGTTCTTC	CATSDPSGSSYNEQFF
TRBV18	TRBD2	once	TRBJ2-7	TGTGCCAGCTCACTTACTAGCGGGAGTAGGTACGAGCAGTACTTC	CASSLTSGSRYEQYF
TRBV29-1	TRBD1	-	TRBJ2-3	TGCAGCGTGCCTGACAGGGGGCAAGCACAAGATACGCAGTATTTT	CSVPDRGQAQDTQYF
TRBV10-3	TRBD2	-	TRBJ2-3	TGTGCCATCAGTGAGCCTAGCGGGAGTAGTACAGATACGCAGTATTTT	CAISEPSGSSTDTQYF
TRBV7-8	-	-	TRBJ1-6	TGTGCCAGCAGCCCTTATGGGAGGGACGGTTCACCCCTCCACTTT	CASSPYGRDGSPLHF
TRBV10-3	TRBD1	few	TRBJ1-3	TGTGCCATCAGCACCTCAGGGGGCACTGGAAACACCATATATTTT	CAISTSGGTGNTIYF
TRBV5-6	TRBD1	-	TRBJ1-1	TGTGCCAGCAGCTTGGCCGGGACAGGGAACACTGAAGCTTTCTTT	CASSLAGTGNTEAFF
TRBV7-9	TRBD1	-	TRBJ1-5	TGTGCCAGCAGCTTTTCAGGGGGGAATCAGCCCCAGCATTTT	CASSFSGGNQPQHF
TRBV6-1	-	once	TRBJ1-2	TGTGCCAGCAGTGAATATCAGGGGTCGATCCCATATGGCTACACCTTC	CASSEYQGSIPYGYTF
TRBV11-2	-	-	TRBJ1-2	TGTGCCAGCAGCTTAGGGCAGACAGACTATGGCTACACCTTC	CASSLGQTDYGYTF
TRBV29-1	-	-	TRBJ1-1	TGCAGCGTTGGTGGTGGGGAGTGGACTGAAGCTTTCTTT	CSVGGGEWTEAFF